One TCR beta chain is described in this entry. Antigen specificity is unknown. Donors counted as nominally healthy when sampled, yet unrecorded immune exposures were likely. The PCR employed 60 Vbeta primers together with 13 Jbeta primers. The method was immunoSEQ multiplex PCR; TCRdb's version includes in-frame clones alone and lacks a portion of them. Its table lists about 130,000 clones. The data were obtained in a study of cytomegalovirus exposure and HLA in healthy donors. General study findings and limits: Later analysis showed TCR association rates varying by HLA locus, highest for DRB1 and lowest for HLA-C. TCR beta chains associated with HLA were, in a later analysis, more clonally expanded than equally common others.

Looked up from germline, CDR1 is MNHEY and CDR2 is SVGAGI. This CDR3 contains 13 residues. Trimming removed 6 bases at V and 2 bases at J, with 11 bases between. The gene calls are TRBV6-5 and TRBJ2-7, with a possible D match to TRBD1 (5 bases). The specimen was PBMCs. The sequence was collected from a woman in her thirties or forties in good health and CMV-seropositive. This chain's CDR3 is CASSPDKTYEQYF. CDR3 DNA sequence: TGTGCCAGCAGCCCGGACAAAACCTACGAGCAGTACTTC.